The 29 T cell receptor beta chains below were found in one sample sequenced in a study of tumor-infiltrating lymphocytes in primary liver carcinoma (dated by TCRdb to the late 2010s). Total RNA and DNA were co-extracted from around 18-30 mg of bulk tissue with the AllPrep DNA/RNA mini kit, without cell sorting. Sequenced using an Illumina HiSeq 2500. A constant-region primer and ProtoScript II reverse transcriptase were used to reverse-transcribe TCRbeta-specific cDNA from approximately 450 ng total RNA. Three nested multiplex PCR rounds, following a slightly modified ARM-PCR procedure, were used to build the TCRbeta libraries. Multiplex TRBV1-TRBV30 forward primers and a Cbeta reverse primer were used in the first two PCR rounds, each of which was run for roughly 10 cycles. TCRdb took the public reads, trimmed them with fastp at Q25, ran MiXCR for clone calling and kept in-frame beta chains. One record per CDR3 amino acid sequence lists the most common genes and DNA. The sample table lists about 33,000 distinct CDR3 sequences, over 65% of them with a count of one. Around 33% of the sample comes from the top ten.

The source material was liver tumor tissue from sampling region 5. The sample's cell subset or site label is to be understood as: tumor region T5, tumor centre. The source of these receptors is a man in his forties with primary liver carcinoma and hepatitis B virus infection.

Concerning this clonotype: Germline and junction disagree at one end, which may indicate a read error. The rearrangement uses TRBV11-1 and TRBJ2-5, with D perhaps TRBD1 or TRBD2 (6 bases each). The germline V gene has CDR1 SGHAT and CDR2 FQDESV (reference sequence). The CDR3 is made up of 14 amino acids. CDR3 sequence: CASGFNRGQGTQYF. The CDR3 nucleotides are TGCGCCAGCGGCTTTAACCGGGGGCAGGGGACCCAGTACTTC.

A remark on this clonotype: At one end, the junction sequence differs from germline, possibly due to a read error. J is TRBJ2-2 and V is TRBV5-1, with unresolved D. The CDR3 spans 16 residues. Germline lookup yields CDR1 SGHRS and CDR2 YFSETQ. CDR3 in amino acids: CASSLAASPNNGELFF. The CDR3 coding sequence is TGCGCCAGCAGCTTGGCGGCTAGTCCAAACAACGGGGAGCTGTTTTTT.

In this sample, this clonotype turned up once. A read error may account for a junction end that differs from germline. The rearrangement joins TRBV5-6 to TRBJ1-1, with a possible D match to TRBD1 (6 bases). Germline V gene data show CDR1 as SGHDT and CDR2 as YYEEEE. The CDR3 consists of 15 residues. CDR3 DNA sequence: TGTGCCAGAAGCTTGGGATTAGGGGGAAGCACTAAAGCTTTCTTT. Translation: CARSLGLGGSTKAFF.

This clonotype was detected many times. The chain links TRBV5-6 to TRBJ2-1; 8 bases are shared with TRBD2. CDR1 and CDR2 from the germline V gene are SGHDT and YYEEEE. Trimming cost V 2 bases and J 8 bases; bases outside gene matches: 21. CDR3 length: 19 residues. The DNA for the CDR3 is TGTGCCAGCAGCTTTTGGCGGGGGGCCCCGGGACTATATGGGCATGAGCAGTTCTTC. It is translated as CASSFWRGAPGLYGHEQFF.

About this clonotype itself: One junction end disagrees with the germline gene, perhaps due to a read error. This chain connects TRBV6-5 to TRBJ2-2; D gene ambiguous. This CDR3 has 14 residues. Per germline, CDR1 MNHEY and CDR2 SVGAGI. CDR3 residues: CTSSYSSIAGELFF. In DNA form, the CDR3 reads TGCACCAGCAGTTACTCCAGTATTGCCGGGGAGCTGTTTTTT.

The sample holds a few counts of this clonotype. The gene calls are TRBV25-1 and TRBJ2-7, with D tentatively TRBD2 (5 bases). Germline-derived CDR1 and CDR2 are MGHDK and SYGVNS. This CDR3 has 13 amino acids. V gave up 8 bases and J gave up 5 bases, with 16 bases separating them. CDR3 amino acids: CASGTIEADEQYF. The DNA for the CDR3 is TGTGCCAGCGGCACTATCGAAGCGGACGAGCAGTACTTC.

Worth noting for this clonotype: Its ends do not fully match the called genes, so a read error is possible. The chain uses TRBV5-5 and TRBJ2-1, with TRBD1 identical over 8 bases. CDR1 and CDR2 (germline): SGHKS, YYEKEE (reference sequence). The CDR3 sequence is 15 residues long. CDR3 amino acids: CPSSPGQGSYNELFF. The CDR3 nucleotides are TGTCCCAGCAGTCCTGGACAGGGTTCCTATAATGAGCTGTTCTTC.

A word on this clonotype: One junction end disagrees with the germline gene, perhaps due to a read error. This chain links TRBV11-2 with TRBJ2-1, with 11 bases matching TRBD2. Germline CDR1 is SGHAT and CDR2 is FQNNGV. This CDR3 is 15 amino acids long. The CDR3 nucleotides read TGCGCCGGCAGTATTCTAGCGGGGGGATACAATGAGCAGTCTTTC. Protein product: CAGSILAGGYNEQSF. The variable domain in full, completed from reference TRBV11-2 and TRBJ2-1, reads EAGVAQSPRYKIIEKRQSVAFWCNPISGHATLYWYQQILGQGPKLLIQFQNNGVVDDSQLPKDRFSAERLKGVDSTLKIQPAKLEDSAVYLCAGSILAGGYNEQSFGPGTRLTVL.

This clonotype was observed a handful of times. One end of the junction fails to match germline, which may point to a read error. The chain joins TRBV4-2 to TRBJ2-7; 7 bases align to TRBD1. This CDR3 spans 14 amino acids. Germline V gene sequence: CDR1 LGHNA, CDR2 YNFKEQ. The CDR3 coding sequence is TGTGCCAGCGGCCAAGGGGGCTTGGCGGGCAAGCAGTACTTC. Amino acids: CASGQGGLAGKQYF.

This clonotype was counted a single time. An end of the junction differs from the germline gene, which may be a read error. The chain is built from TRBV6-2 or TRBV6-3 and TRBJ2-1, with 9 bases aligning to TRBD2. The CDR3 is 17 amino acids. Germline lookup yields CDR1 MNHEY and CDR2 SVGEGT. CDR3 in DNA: TGTGCCAGCAGTATTAACCCAAGCGGGAGGCTCTGGGCTGAGCAATTCTTC. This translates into CASSINPSGRLWAEQFF.

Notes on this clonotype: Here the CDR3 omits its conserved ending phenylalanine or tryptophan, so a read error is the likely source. The CDR3 loop reads CSVRDDRMEQYS. The DNA of the CDR3 is TGCAGCGTACGTGACGACAGGATGGAGCAGTACTCT. This rearrangement joins TRBV29-1 to TRBJ2-7; maybe TRBD1 (6 bases). The CDR3 has 12 residues. With 6 bases removed from V and 7 bases from J, the gap between germline ends came to 16 bases. Per germline, CDR1 SQVTM and CDR2 ANQGSEA.

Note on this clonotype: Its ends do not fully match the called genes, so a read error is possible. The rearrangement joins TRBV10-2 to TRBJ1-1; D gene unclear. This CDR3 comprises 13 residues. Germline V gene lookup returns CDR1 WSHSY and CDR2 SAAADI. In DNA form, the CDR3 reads TGCGCCAGCAATGAGGCTGGGAACACTGAAGCTTTCTTT. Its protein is CASNEAGNTEAFF.

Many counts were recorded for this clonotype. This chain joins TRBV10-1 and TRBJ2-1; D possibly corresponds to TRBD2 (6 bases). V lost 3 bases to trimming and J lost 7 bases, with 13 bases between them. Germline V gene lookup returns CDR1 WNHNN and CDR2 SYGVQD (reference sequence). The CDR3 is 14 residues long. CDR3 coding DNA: TGCGCCAGCAGTGATAACGGGAGATCAAATGAGCAGTTCTTC. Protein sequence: CASSDNGRSNEQFF.

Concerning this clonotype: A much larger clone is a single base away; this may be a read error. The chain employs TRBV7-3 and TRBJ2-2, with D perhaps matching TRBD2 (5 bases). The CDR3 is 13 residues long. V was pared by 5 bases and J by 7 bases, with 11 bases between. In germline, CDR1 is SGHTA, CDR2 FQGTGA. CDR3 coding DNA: TGTGCCAGCAGCAGTCAAGAGGGCGGGGAGCTGTTTTTT. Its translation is CASSSQEGGELFF.

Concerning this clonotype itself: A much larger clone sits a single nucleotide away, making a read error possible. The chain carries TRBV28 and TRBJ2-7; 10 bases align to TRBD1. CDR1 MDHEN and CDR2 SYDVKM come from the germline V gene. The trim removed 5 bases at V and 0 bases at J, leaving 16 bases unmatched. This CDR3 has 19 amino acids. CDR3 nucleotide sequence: TGTGCCAGCAGTCCGTACGAGGGACAGGGGACGCAGATCTCCTACGAGCAGTACTTC. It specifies CASSPYEGQGTQISYEQYF.

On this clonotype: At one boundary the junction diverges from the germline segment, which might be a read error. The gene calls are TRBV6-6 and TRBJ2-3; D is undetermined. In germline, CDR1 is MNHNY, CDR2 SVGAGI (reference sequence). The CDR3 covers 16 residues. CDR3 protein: CASSWTVTLSTDKQYF. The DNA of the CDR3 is TGTGCCAGCAGTTGGACCGTGACTCTCAGCACAGATAAGCAGTATTTT.

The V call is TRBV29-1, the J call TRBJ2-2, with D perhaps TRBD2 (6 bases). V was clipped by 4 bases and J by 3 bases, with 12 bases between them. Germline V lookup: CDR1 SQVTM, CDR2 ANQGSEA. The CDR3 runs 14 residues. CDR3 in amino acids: CSVGSKRDTGELFF. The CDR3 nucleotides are TGCAGCGTTGGGTCCAAGCGGGACACCGGGGAGCTGTTTTTT.

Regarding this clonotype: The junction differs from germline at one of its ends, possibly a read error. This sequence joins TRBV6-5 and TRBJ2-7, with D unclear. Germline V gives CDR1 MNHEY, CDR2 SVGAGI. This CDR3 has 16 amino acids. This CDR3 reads CAGRPWQAASFYEQYF. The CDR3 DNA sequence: TGTGCCGGCAGGCCCTGGCAGGCAGCATCCTTTTACGAGCAGTACTTC.

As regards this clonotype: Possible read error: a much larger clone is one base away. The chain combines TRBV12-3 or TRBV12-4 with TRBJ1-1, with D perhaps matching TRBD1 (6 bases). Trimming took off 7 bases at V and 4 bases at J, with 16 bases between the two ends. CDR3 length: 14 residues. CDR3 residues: CASNSRGSITEAFF. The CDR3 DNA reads TGTGCCAGCAACTCCAGGGGTTCCATCACTGAAGCTTTCTTT.

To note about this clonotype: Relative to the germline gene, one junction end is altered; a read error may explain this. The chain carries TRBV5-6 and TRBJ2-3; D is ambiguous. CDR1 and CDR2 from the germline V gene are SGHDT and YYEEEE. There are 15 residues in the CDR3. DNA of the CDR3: TGTGCCAGCAGCACGGAACAAAGAACGTCAGATACGCAGTACTTT. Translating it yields CASSTEQRTSDTQYF.

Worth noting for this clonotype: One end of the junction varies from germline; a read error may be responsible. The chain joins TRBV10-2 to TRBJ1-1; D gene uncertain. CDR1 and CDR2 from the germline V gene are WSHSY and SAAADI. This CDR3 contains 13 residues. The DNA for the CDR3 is TGCGCCACTACTGTGCAGTTGAACACTGAAGCTTTCTTC. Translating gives CATTVQLNTEAFF.

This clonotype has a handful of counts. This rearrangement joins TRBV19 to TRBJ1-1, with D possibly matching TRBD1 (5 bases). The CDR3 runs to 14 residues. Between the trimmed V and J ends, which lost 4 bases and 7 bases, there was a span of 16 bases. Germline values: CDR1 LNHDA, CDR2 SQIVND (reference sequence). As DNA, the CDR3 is TGTGCCAGTAGTAAAACCGGGACGCGGGGTGAAGCTTTCTTT. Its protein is CASSKTGTRGEAFF.

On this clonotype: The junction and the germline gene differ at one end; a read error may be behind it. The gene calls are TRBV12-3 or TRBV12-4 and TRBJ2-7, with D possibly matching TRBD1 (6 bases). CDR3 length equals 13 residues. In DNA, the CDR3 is TGTGTCAGCAGTCTGTTACAGGGTTACGAGCAGTACTTC. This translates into CVSSLLQGYEQYF.

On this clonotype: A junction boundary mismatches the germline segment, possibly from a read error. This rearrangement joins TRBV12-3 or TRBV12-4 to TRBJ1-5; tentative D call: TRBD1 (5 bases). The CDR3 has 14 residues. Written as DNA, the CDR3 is TGTGCCGGCAGTAGGGCAGGGAGCAATCAGCCCCAGCATTTT. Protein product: CAGSRAGSNQPQHF.

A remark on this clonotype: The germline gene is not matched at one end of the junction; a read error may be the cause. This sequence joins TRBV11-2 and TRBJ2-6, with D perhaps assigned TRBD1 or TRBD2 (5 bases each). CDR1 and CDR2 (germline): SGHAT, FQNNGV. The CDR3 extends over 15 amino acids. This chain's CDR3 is CATSNGLSGANVLIF. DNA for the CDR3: TGTGCCACCAGCAATGGACTCTCTGGGGCCAACGTCCTGATTTTC.

DNA of the CDR3: TGTGCCAGCAGTTTCTCGAGGGACAGGGTGGGTTACACCTTC. Translated: CASSFSRDRVGYTF. The V call is TRBV6-5, the J call TRBJ1-2; 9 bases are shared with TRBD1. CDR3 length: 14 residues. CDR1 is MNHEY, CDR2 SVGAGI, per germline. Unmatched junction bases numbered 11, after V lost 4 bases and J lost 11 bases.

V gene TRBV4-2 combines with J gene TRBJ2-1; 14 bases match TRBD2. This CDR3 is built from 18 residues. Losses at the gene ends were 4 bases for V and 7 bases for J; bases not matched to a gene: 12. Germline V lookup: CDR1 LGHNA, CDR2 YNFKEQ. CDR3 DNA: TGTGCCAGCAGCCTCTGCTGGGGACTAGCGGGAGTCAGTAATGAGCAGTTCTTC. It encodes CASSLCWGLAGVSNEQFF.

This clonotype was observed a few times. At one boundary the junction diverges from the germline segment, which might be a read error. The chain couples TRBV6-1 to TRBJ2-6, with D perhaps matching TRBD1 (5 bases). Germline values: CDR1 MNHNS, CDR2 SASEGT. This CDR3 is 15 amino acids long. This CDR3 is CASSGAADGANVPTF. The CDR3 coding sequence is TGTGCCAGCAGTGGGGCGGCCGATGGGGCCAACGTCCCGACTTTC.

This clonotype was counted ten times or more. CDR3 sequence reads: CASSPGTGSLGEQYF. CDR3 DNA sequence: TGTGCCAGCTCGCCCGGGACAGGATCCCTTGGGGAGCAGTACTTC. The chain carries TRBV18 and TRBJ2-7, with 8 bases identical to TRBD1. Trimming removed 6 bases from V and 7 bases from J; junction bases left unmatched: 14. Germline assignment: CDR1 KGHSH and CDR2 LQKENI. The CDR3 loop spans 15 amino acids.